These 17 T cell receptor beta chains came from one sample sequenced in a study of T cell responses to AZD1222 COVID-19 vaccine. Only in-frame clones appear in the TCRdb table, and some are missing; sequencing was by immunoSEQ multiplex PCR. In the table there are 150,000 to 200,000 clones, 93% of which are singletons. This specimen was peripheral blood, taken on day 0 of AZD1222 vaccination. Source of these receptors: an adult in good health.

The chain recombines TRBV20-1 with TRBJ1-5; maybe TRBD1 (5 bases). The CDR3 is made up of 16 amino acids. The germline V gene encodes CDR1 DFQATT and CDR2 SNEGSKA (reference sequence). V lost 3 bases to trimming and J lost 1 base, with 16 bases between them. The CDR3 region is CSASWGLRASNQPQHF. In nucleotides, the CDR3 is TGCAGTGCTAGTTGGGGGTTACGCGCGAGCAATCAGCCCCAGCATTTT.

The chain has TRBV6-5 and TRBJ1-5; D is ambiguous. V was clipped by 6 bases and J by 8 bases, with 17 bases between them. Per germline, CDR1 MNHEY and CDR2 SVGAGI. This CDR3 has 14 residues. The chain's CDR3 is CASRALFGAEPQHF. Written as DNA, the CDR3 is TGTGCCAGCAGGGCCCTTTTTGGCGCGGAGCCCCAGCATTTT.

The rearrangement links TRBV5-3 to TRBJ1-1, with TRBD1 matching over 8 bases. TRBV5-3 is an ORF, with its function uncertain. The CDR3 length is 17 residues. V lost 2 bases and J lost 0; bases outside the gene matches: 9. CDR3 protein: CARSFRQGRLLNTEAFF. The CDR3 coding sequence is TGTGCCAGAAGCTTCCGACAGGGGCGCCTTTTGAACACTGAAGCTTTCTTT.

A single count supports this clone. This chain links TRBV6-1 with TRBJ1-6; D uncertain. The germline V gene encodes CDR1 MNHNS and CDR2 SASEGT. The CDR3 has 16 amino acids. Between the trimmed V and J ends, which lost 2 bases and 0 bases, there was a span of 8 bases. The CDR3 spells CASSEYPSSYNSPLHF. As DNA, the CDR3 is TGTGCCAGCAGTGAATATCCCAGCTCCTATAATTCACCCCTCCACTTT.

This clone came up once. This chain connects TRBV27 to TRBJ2-7, with D hard to call. This CDR3 region has 14 residues. Germline V gene data show CDR1 as MNHEY and CDR2 as SMNVEV (reference sequence). Trimming removed 3 bases at V and 1 base at J, with 10 bases between. The CDR3 spells CASSLMGESYEQYF. For the CDR3, the DNA is TGTGCCAGCAGTTTGATGGGTGAGTCCTACGAGCAGTACTTC.

The chain couples TRBV18 to TRBJ1-2; 7 nucleotides match TRBD1. V gave up 4 bases and J gave up 0 bases; unmatched junction bases: 14. This CDR3 comprises 18 residues. Per germline, CDR1 KGHSH and CDR2 LQKENI. The CDR3 here is CASSLLPVGTDTNYGYTF. CDR3 nucleotide sequence: TGTGCCAGCTCACTATTGCCCGTGGGGACAGACACTAACTATGGCTACACCTTC.

In its sample, this clone was seen a few times. The chain is built from TRBV28 and TRBJ2-7; D unresolved. The germline V gene has CDR1 MDHEN and CDR2 SYDVKM. Trimming took off 3 bases at V and 5 bases at J, with 14 bases between the two ends. This CDR3 is built from 14 residues. This CDR3 is CASSLSNLKDEQYF. CDR3 nucleotides: TGTGCCAGCAGTTTGAGTAACCTAAAGGACGAGCAGTACTTC.

The chain is built from TRBV15 and TRBJ2-1; no definite D call. This CDR3 has 17 residues. Germline CDR1 reads LNHNV; CDR2 reads YYDKDF (reference sequence). Between the trimmed V and J ends, which lost 2 bases and 5 bases, there was a span of 19 bases. This CDR3 reads CATSRSLVCPSNNEQFF. The DNA for the CDR3 is TGTGCCACCAGCAGATCCCTTGTATGTCCCTCGAACAATGAGCAGTTCTTC.

The chain carries TRBV6-6 and TRBJ1-1, with D possibly matching TRBD1 (5 bases). There are 14 residues in the CDR3. Trimming removed 0 bases from V and 3 bases from J, with 8 bases in between. Germline V gene sequence: CDR1 MNHNY, CDR2 SVGAGI (reference sequence). CDR3 bases: TGTGCCAGCAGTTACTCGAAACAGGACACTGAAGCTTTCTTT. It encodes CASSYSKQDTEAFF.

The chain couples TRBV4-2 to TRBJ2-3; D gene unclear. The CDR3 extends over 16 amino acids. The ends were cut back, 4 bases at V and 6 bases at J, with 20 bases in the middle. In germline, CDR1 is LGHNA, CDR2 YNFKEQ. DNA of the CDR3: TGTGCCAGCAGCCGCCTTACCGGACCCAGCGCGGATACGCAGTATTTT. This encodes CASSRLTGPSADTQYF.

The chain uses TRBV5-6 and TRBJ1-1; D is undetermined. The V end lost 0 bases, the J end lost 1 base, and 10 bases lay between the germline ends. Per germline, CDR1 SGHDT and CDR2 YYEEEE. The CDR3 has 15 amino acids. The CDR3: CASSLAPAKNTEAFF. The DNA of the CDR3 is TGTGCCAGCAGCTTGGCCCCGGCCAAGAACACTGAAGCTTTCTTT.

The chain recombines TRBV5-8 with TRBJ1-4; 7 bases are a match to TRBD1. The CDR3 spans 14 residues. The germline V gene has CDR1 SGHTS and CDR2 YDEGEE. The ends lost 2 bases at V and 8 bases at J; junction bases unmatched: 6. CDR3 in DNA: TGTGCCAGCAGCTTACGAGGGGGCAGGGAAAAACTGTTTTTT. Translated: CASSLRGGREKLFF.

The V gene is TRBV3-1 (or the pseudogene TRBV3-2), the J gene TRBJ1-1; D is possibly TRBD1 (6 bases). Germline V CDR1 and CDR2: LGHDT, YNNKEL (reference sequence). The CDR3 consists of 15 residues. Trimming took off 4 bases at V and 4 bases at J, with 16 bases between the two ends. CDR3 in amino acids: CASSPWGQGGTEAFF. The DNA of the CDR3 is TGTGCCAGCAGCCCTTGGGGGCAGGGCGGCACTGAAGCTTTCTTT.

The genes are TRBV18 and TRBJ1-5; TRBD1 matches 7 bases. Germline V gene lookup returns CDR1 KGHSH and CDR2 LQKENI. V dropped 5 bases and J dropped 7; count of bases not matched to a gene: 8. This CDR3 region has 14 residues. The chain's CDR3 is CASSADRHRQPQHF. The CDR3 nucleotides read TGTGCCAGCTCAGCGGACAGGCACCGGCAGCCCCAGCATTTT. The full variable domain, in which reference TRBV18 and TRBJ1-5 provide the parts outside the CDR3, is NAGVMQNPRHLVRRRGQEARLRCSPMKGHSHVYWYRQLPEEGLKFMVYLQKENIIDESGMPKERFSAEFPKEGPSILRIQQVVRGDSAAYFCASSADRHRQPQHFGDGTRLSIL.

The V call is TRBV6-1, the J call TRBJ2-3, with 9 nucleotides matching TRBD2. The CDR3 is 18 amino acids. Germline CDR1 MNHNS, CDR2 SASEGT. Trimming took 4 bases from V and 2 from J; bases not matched to a gene: 13. CDR3: CASSVPPGAGGLTDTQYF. CDR3 nucleotide sequence: TGTGCCAGCAGTGTCCCCCCGGGAGCGGGGGGTCTCACAGATACGCAGTATTTT.

The rearrangement uses TRBV5-8 and TRBJ1-1; D possibly corresponds to TRBD1 (5 bases). Germline CDR1 is SGHTS and CDR2 is YDEGEE. With 4 bases removed from V and 1 base from J, the gap between germline ends came to 14 bases. The CDR3 contains 15 residues. The CDR3 loop reads CASSAAGTGNTEAFF. The CDR3 DNA is TGTGCCAGCAGCGCCGCCGGGACCGGGAACACTGAAGCTTTCTTT.

The chain uses TRBV18 and TRBJ1-2; TRBD1 aligns across 7 bases. The junction had 10 bases not matched to a gene; V was cut back by 3 bases and J by 3 bases. Germline V gene data show CDR1 as KGHSH and CDR2 as LQKENI. CDR3 length: 16 residues. Here the CDR3 DNA reads TGTGCCAGCTCACCTCGAAGCAGGGGGAGGGACTATGGCTACACCTTC. Its translation is CASSPRSRGRDYGYTF.